Below are 27 T cell receptor beta chains sequenced from a single sample in a study of blood T cell repertoires in COVID-19. The repertoire was sequenced with immunoSEQ multiplex PCR; TCRdb's copy has only in-frame clones and lacks some. The sample includes 200,000 to 300,000 clones, 75% to 85% of them seen just once. Sequenced input: peripheral blood. Every receptor here comes from an older woman with active or convalescent COVID-19.

The chain carries TRBV11-2 and TRBJ1-2, with TRBD1 matching 9 bases. CDR1 is SGHAT and CDR2 is FQNNGV in the germline V gene. V shed 1 base, J shed 8 bases, and the junction held 11 bases outside the gene matches. The CDR3 covers 16 residues. The CDR3 sequence: CASSLGEGQGPRGYTF. The CDR3 region has the DNA TGTGCCAGCAGCTTAGGCGAGGGACAGGGTCCTAGGGGCTACACCTTC. Supplemented by reference TRBV11-2 and TRBJ1-2, the full variable domain reads EAGVAQSPRYKIIEKRQSVAFWCNPISGHATLYWYQQILGQGPKLLIQFQNNGVVDDSQLPKDRFSAERLKGVDSTLKIQPAKLEDSAVYLCASSLGEGQGPRGYTFGSGTRLTVV.

The chain recombines TRBV25-1 with TRBJ1-5; D is undetermined. This CDR3 contains 14 residues. Germline V gene lookup returns CDR1 MGHDK and CDR2 SYGVNS. V was clipped by 2 bases and J by 7 bases, with 12 bases between them. For the CDR3, the DNA is TGTGCCAGCAGTGAAGTGTTCCAGGCCCAGCCCCAGCATTTT. Protein product: CASSEVFQAQPQHF.

This clone showed up just a few times. The J gene is TRBJ2-1, the V gene TRBV9, with a tentative D call TRBD2 (5 bases). Germline CDR1 SGDLS, CDR2 YYNGEE. CDR3 length: 11 residues. The V end was cut by 6 bases, the J end by 7 bases, with 8 bases between. CDR3 coding DNA: TGTGCCAGCACCCGGGGTAATGAGCAGTTCTTC. As protein: CASTRGNEQFF. Combining the CDR3 with reference TRBV9 and TRBJ2-1 gives the whole variable domain DSGVTQTPKHLITATGQRVTLRCSPRSGDLSVYWYQQSLDQGLQFLIQYYNGEERAKGNILERFSAQQFPDLHSELNLSSLELGDSALYFCASTRGNEQFFGPGTRLTVL.

This clone was found once. This CDR3 reads CATSEPGRAFFSSYNSPLHF. The CDR3 bases are TGTGCCACCAGTGAGCCCGGGAGGGCATTTTTTAGCTCCTATAATTCACCCCTCCACTTT. The chain joins TRBV24-1 to TRBJ1-6; D gene uncertain. The germline V gene encodes CDR1 KGHDR and CDR2 SFDVKD. The CDR3 runs to 20 residues. Deletions cut 4 bases from V and 0 bases from J, with 21 bases between.

The gene calls are TRBV5-5 and TRBJ1-2; D is perhaps TRBD1 (6 bases). Germline V gives CDR1 SGHKS, CDR2 YYEKEE (reference sequence). This CDR3 is 13 amino acids long. Trimming pared 2 bases from V and 8 bases from J, leaving 13 bases between. In DNA, the CDR3 is TGTGCCAGCAGCTTAAGTTTGGACAGCGGCTACACCTTC. Translation gives CASSLSLDSGYTF.

This sequence joins TRBV3-1 (or the pseudogene TRBV3-2) and TRBJ1-3; tentatively, D is TRBD1 (5 bases). Per the germline V gene, CDR1 is LGHDT and CDR2 is YNNKEL (reference sequence). The CDR3 consists of 13 residues. Trimming cost V 3 bases and J 4 bases, with 7 bases left between them. CDR3 bases: TGTGCCAGCAGCCAGAACAGGGGAAACACCATATATTTT. It translates to CASSQNRGNTIYF.

The chain uses TRBV6-5 and TRBJ1-6; no firm D call. From germline, CDR1 is MNHEY and CDR2 SVGAGI. Deletions cut 6 bases from V and 7 bases from J, with 13 bases between. The CDR3 is 14 residues long. The CDR3 region is CASRPRGANSPLHF. CDR3 nucleotides: TGTGCCAGCAGGCCCCGTGGAGCCAATTCACCCCTCCACTTT.

The CDR3 sequence is CASSLGGDYEQYF. The CDR3 nucleotides read TGTGCCAGCAGCCTCGGGGGGGACTACGAGCAGTACTTC. The chain recombines TRBV4-2 with TRBJ2-7, with 8 bases identical to TRBD2. V trimming: 4 bases; J trimming: 3 bases; junction bases outside the gene matches: 2. Germline CDR1 and CDR2: LGHNA and YNFKEQ. CDR3 length: 13 amino acids.

V is TRBV10-1 and J is TRBJ2-3, with 12 bases identical to TRBD2. From germline, CDR1 is WNHNN and CDR2 SYGVQD (reference sequence). CDR3 length: 16 amino acids. The J segment lost 1 base and the V segment lost 4 bases, leaving 3 bases of the junction unmatched. As DNA, the CDR3 is TGCGCCAGCAGTGGGACTAGCGGGGCCCGCACAGATACGCAGTATTTT. Its translation: CASSGTSGARTDTQYF.

This chain uses TRBV5-1 with TRBJ2-5; a weak D match, TRBD2 (7 bases). The CDR3 extends over 14 amino acids. Trimming took 5 bases from V and 3 from J, leaving 14 bases between them. CDR1 is SGHRS, CDR2 YFSETQ, per germline. The CDR3 sequence is CASRSGAGEETQYF. The DNA of the CDR3 is TGCGCCAGCAGGTCAGGGGCGGGGGAAGAGACCCAGTACTTC.

This clone occurred many times. The chain is built from TRBV11-2 and TRBJ2-1; TRBD1 matches at 10 bases. The trim removed 1 base at V and 12 bases at J, leaving 6 bases unmatched. CDR3 length: 14 residues. Germline values: CDR1 SGHAT, CDR2 FQNNGV. The CDR3: CASSLAGTGAGQFF. CDR3 nucleotide sequence: TGTGCCAGCAGCTTAGCCGGGACAGGGGCGGGGCAGTTCTTC.

Only a few counts were recorded for this clone. V and J are TRBV3-1 (or the pseudogene TRBV3-2) and TRBJ1-3; TRBD1 might be the D (6 bases). The CDR3 covers 15 residues. CDR1 and CDR2 from the germline V gene are LGHDT and YNNKEL (reference sequence). The ends were cut back, 3 bases at V and 6 bases at J, with 15 bases in the middle. Written as DNA, the CDR3 is TGTGCCAGCAGCCAGGGACATGGTGGAGAAAACACCATATATTTT. Its protein product is CASSQGHGGENTIYF.

A few counts support this clone. The gene calls are TRBV6-5 and TRBJ1-1; 12 bases agree with TRBD1. CDR3 length: 15 amino acids. The V segment lost 6 bases and the J segment 4 bases; nucleotides outside the gene matches: 6. CDR1 is MNHEY, CDR2 SVGAGI, per germline. This chain's CDR3 is CASRPGTGGFTEAFF. The CDR3, as DNA: TGTGCCAGCAGACCCGGGACAGGGGGCTTCACTGAAGCTTTCTTT.

The chain carries TRBV2 and TRBJ1-1; D remains ambiguous. The V gene lost 4 bases and the J gene lost 5 bases, with 8 bases spanning the gap. Germline CDR1 and CDR2: SNHLY and FYNNEI. This CDR3 has 12 amino acids. The CDR3 sequence is CASSVSGTEAFF. DNA of the CDR3: TGTGCCAGCAGTGTGTCAGGTACTGAAGCTTTCTTT.

The chain employs TRBV29-1 and TRBJ2-5; a weak D match, TRBD1 (6 bases). With 8 bases removed from V and 2 bases from J, the gap between germline ends came to 21 bases. Germline lookup yields CDR1 SQVTM and CDR2 ANQGSEA. This CDR3 region has 15 residues. This CDR3 is CSLPLRTDRQETQYF. The CDR3 region has the DNA TGCAGCCTTCCCCTTCGGACAGATCGGCAAGAGACCCAGTACTTC.

This clone came up a few times. The chain recombines TRBV6-1 with TRBJ1-6; D gene ambiguous. The V gene's germline CDR1 is MNHNS and CDR2 SASEGT. V lost 2 bases and J 6 bases, leaving 11 bases between the germline ends. The CDR3 spans 15 residues. The CDR3 nucleotides read TGTGCCAGCAGTGAATTCCCGGTTCTTAATTCACCCCTCCACTTT. This translates into CASSEFPVLNSPLHF.

The gene calls are TRBV19 and TRBJ1-2; D call uncertain. The V gene's germline CDR1 is LNHDA and CDR2 SQIVND (reference sequence). V dropped 3 bases and J dropped 2 bases, with 7 bases sitting between them. The CDR3 consists of 13 residues. The chain's CDR3 is CASSIPENYGYTF. The DNA for the CDR3 is TGTGCCAGTAGTATCCCGGAGAACTATGGCTACACCTTC.

The chain recombines TRBV28 with TRBJ1-2, with a possible D match to TRBD1 (5 bases). This CDR3 region has 13 residues. Trimming removed 4 bases at V and 4 bases at J, with 10 bases between. The germline V gene encodes CDR1 MDHEN and CDR2 SYDVKM. This CDR3 reads CASSWGGVYGYTF. The CDR3 nucleotides are TGTGCCAGCAGTTGGGGGGGAGTCTATGGCTACACCTTC.

This clone has at least ten counts. The CDR3 loop reads CATSRGQGFSGNTIYF. For the CDR3, the DNA is TGTGCCACCAGCAGAGGACAGGGCTTCTCTGGAAACACCATATATTTT. The V call is TRBV15, the J call TRBJ1-3, with 7 bases that match TRBD1. Trimming removed 1 base from V and 0 bases from J; junction bases left unmatched: 3. CDR3 length: 16 amino acids. Per the germline V gene, CDR1 is LNHNV and CDR2 is YYDKDF (reference sequence). The complete variable domain, with remaining parts taken from reference TRBV15 and TRBJ1-3, reads DAMVIQNPRYQVTQFGKPVTLSCSQTLNHNVMYWYQQKSSQAPKLLFHYYDKDFNNEADTPDNFQSRRPNTSFCFLDIRSPGLGDTAMYLCATSRGQGFSGNTIYFGEGSWLTVV.

V usage is TRBV28 and J usage is TRBJ1-4; 7 bases align to TRBD1. V trimming: 8 bases; J trimming: 9 bases; junction bases outside the gene matches: 12. Germline-derived CDR1 and CDR2 are MDHEN and SYDVKM. This CDR3 is 14 amino acids long. This CDR3 is CASGTGTVIKKLFF. CDR3 bases: TGTGCCAGCGGTACCGGGACAGTGATTAAAAAACTGTTTTTT.

A few counts support this clone. The chain couples TRBV6-2 or TRBV6-3 to TRBJ2-1, with 9 bases aligning to TRBD2. With 5 bases clipped from V and 5 bases from J, the junction kept 7 bases outside the gene matches. Germline V lookup: CDR1 MNHEY, CDR2 SVGEGT. The length of the CDR3 is 15 residues. The CDR3, as DNA: TGTGCCAGCAGTGGGAGCGGGGGGAGGAACAATGAGCAGTTCTTC. It specifies CASSGSGGRNNEQFF.

The V call is TRBV9, the J call TRBJ1-2, with 7 bases identical to TRBD1. The CDR3 is made up of 13 amino acids. Germline V CDR1 and CDR2: SGDLS, YYNGEE. V gave up 2 bases and J gave up 7 bases; unmatched junction bases: 5. CDR3 loop: CASSVQTGSGYTF. CDR3 DNA: TGTGCCAGCAGCGTTCAGACAGGGTCTGGCTACACCTTC.

The chain joins TRBV7-9 to TRBJ1-6; D remains ambiguous. Germline values: CDR1 SEHNR, CDR2 FQNEAQ (reference sequence). This CDR3 is 13 amino acids long. V was pared by 7 bases and J by 14 bases, with 18 bases between. The CDR3 sequence is CASTPQTSQALHF. The CDR3 bases are TGTGCCAGCACCCCCCAGACCAGCCAGGCCCTCCACTTT.

This chain uses TRBV10-3 with TRBJ2-7, with D maybe TRBD1 (6 bases). Germline V lookup: CDR1 ENHRY, CDR2 SYGVKD. This CDR3 contains 13 residues. V was shortened by 10 bases and J by 5 bases, with 18 bases between the two germline ends. As DNA, the CDR3 is TGTGCCACTTCAGGGGTTTCTGGTGACGAGCAGTACTTC. It translates to CATSGVSGDEQYF.

The chain recombines TRBV7-2 with TRBJ1-6; weak D call: TRBD1 (6 bases). Germline lookup yields CDR1 SGHTA and CDR2 FQGNSA. There are 19 residues in the CDR3. The V and J ends lost 4 bases and 3 bases respectively, with 22 bases between them. In DNA, the CDR3 is TGTGCCAGCAGCTCGCGCCCGACTCACAGGGTAAACTATAATTCACCCCTCCACTTT. Its translation: CASSSRPTHRVNYNSPLHF.

V and J are TRBV7-9 and TRBJ2-3; 8 nucleotides align to TRBD2. The CDR3 sequence is 15 residues long. Trimming cost V 4 bases and J 4 bases; bases outside gene matches: 7. CDR1 SEHNR and CDR2 FQNEAQ come from the germline V gene (reference sequence). Here the CDR3 DNA reads TGTGCCAGCAGCTCCTGGACTAGCCCCGCAGATACGCAGTATTTT. Amino acids: CASSSWTSPADTQYF.

The chain is built from TRBV7-2 and TRBJ2-6; 7 nucleotides line up with TRBD2. V dropped 2 bases and J dropped 0; count of bases not matched to a gene: 7. CDR3 length equals 18 residues. Germline CDR1 and CDR2: SGHTA and FQGNSA. CDR3 region: CASSLYGGVSSGANVLTF. DNA of the CDR3: TGTGCCAGCAGCTTATATGGGGGGGTAAGCTCTGGGGCCAACGTCCTGACTTTC. Looking up the rest from reference TRBV7-2 and TRBJ2-6 gives the full variable domain: GAGVSQSPSNKVTEKGKDVELRCDPISGHTALYWYRQSLGQGLEFLIYFQGNSAPDKSGLPSDRFSAERTGGSVSTLTIQRTQQEDSAVYLCASSLYGGVSSGANVLTFGAGSRLTVL.